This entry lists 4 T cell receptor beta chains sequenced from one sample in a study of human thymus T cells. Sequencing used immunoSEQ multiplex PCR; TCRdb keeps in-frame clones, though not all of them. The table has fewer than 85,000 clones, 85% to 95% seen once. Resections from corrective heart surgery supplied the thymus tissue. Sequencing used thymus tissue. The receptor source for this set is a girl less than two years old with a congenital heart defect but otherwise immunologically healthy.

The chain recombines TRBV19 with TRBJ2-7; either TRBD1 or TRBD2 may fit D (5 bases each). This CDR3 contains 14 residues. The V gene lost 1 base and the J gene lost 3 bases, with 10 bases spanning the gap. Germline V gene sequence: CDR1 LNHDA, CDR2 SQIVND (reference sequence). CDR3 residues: CASSIGGYIYEQYF. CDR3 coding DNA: TGTGCCAGTAGTATAGGGGGGTATATCTACGAGCAGTACTTC.

The CDR3 bases are TGTGCCAGCAGCTCGTCCCGGGGGGCTCCCGGGGAGCTGTTTTTT. This encodes CASSSSRGAPGELFF. The V gene is TRBV5-8, the J gene TRBJ2-2; D is perhaps TRBD2 (7 bases). Germline CDR1 reads SGHTS; CDR2 reads YDEGEE. The CDR3 has 15 residues. Trimming removed 3 bases from V and 6 bases from J, with 15 bases in between.

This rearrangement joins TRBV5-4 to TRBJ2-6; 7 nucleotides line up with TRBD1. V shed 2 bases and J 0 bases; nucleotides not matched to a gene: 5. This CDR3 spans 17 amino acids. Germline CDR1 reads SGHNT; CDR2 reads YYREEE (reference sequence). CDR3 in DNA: TGTGCCAGCAGCTTAAGGACAGGATCCTCTGGGGCCAACGTCCTGACTTTC. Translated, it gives CASSLRTGSSGANVLTF.

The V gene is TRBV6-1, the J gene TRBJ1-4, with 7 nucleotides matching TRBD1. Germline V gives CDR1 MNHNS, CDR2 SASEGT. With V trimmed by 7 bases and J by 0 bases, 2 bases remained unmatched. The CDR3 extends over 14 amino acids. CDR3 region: CASMQGATNEKLFF. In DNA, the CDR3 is TGTGCCAGCATGCAGGGGGCAACTAATGAAAAACTGTTTTTT.